The 8 T cell receptor beta chains reported below all come from one sample, sequenced in a study of cytomegalovirus exposure and HLA in healthy donors. The protocol was immunoSEQ multiplex PCR, while the TCRdb copy is restricted to in-frame clones and leaves out a portion. Here the sample spans tens of thousands of clones, around 95% being singletons. What was sequenced was PBMCs. Receptors originate from a man in his late teens or twenties in good health and CMV-seronegative.

The V call is TRBV18, the J call TRBJ2-4; 7 nucleotides align to TRBD2. The germline CDR1 and CDR2 sequences are KGHSH and LQKENI. The CDR3 runs to 13 residues. The trim removed 6 bases at V and 7 bases at J, leaving 6 bases unmatched. The CDR3 spells CASSPGLGNIQYF. The CDR3 nucleotides read TGTGCCAGCTCCCCCGGACTAGGGAACATTCAGTACTTC.

The V gene is TRBV7-2, the J gene TRBJ2-1; 13 nucleotides line up with TRBD2. Trimming removed 4 bases from V and 7 bases from J; junction bases left unmatched: 7. The length of the CDR3 is 16 residues. The germline V gene has CDR1 SGHTA and CDR2 FQGNSA. The CDR3 here is CASSSRLAGGGNEQFF. The CDR3 nucleotides are TGTGCCAGCAGCTCGAGACTAGCGGGAGGAGGTAATGAGCAGTTCTTC.

The V and J genes are TRBV30 and TRBJ1-5; a weak D match, TRBD1 (5 bases). V was shortened by 4 bases and J by 3 bases, with 13 bases between the two germline ends. The CDR3 extends over 14 amino acids. Germline V CDR1 and CDR2: GTSNPN, SVGIG (reference sequence). The CDR3 loop reads CAWTLAGLNQPQHF. Here the CDR3 DNA reads TGTGCCTGGACTCTCGCGGGGCTCAATCAGCCCCAGCATTTT. Full variable domain (remainder filled in from reference TRBV30 and TRBJ1-5): SQTIHQWPATLVQPVGSPLSLECTVEGTSNPNLYWYRQAAGRGLQLLFYSVGIGQISSEVPQNLSASRPQDRQFILSSKKLLLSDSGFYLCAWTLAGLNQPQHFGDGTRLSIL.

The chain joins TRBV11-1 to TRBJ2-1; TRBD2 aligns across 8 bases. The junction had 5 bases not matched to a gene; V was cut back by 5 bases and J by 5 bases. The CDR3 loop spans 14 amino acids. Germline CDR1 and CDR2: SGHAT and FQDESV (reference sequence). CDR3 in DNA: TGTGCCAGCAGCAAGACTAGCGTAGACAATGAGCAGTTCTTC. Its translation: CASSKTSVDNEQFF.

The chain recombines TRBV2 with TRBJ1-4; D is unresolved. V lost 1 base and J lost 7, with 13 bases in between. The germline V gene has CDR1 SNHLY and CDR2 FYNNEI. The CDR3 is 15 amino acids. This chain's CDR3 is CASSEEAAEGEKLFF. As DNA, the CDR3 is TGTGCCAGCAGTGAAGAGGCAGCCGAGGGTGAAAAACTGTTTTTT.

The rearrangement uses TRBV9 and TRBJ1-2, with D possibly matching TRBD1 (6 bases). Between the trimmed V and J ends, which lost 4 bases and 6 bases, there was a span of 16 bases. The germline gives CDR1 SGDLS, CDR2 YYNGEE. The CDR3 is made up of 14 amino acids. CDR3 protein: CASSLSRTDDGYTF. Here the CDR3 DNA reads TGTGCCAGCAGCCTAAGCAGGACAGATGATGGCTACACCTTC.

V and J are TRBV6-5 and TRBJ2-2; 7 bases map to TRBD1. The CDR3 is 13 residues long. V was pared by 4 bases and J by 5 bases, with 1 base of the junction left unmatched. CDR1 is MNHEY and CDR2 is SVGAGI in the germline V gene. The CDR3 DNA reads as TGTGCCAGCAGTTCGACAGGGACCGGGGAGCTGTTTTTT. It is translated as CASSSTGTGELFF.

The CDR3 protein is CASSVGKGFDTEAFF. The CDR3, as DNA: TGTGCCAGCAGCGTAGGAAAGGGGTTCGACACTGAAGCTTTCTTT. The chain combines TRBV9 with TRBJ1-1; D is possibly TRBD1 (5 bases). The length of the CDR3 is 15 residues. V dropped 0 bases and J dropped 3 bases, with 12 bases sitting between them. CDR1 SGDLS and CDR2 YYNGEE come from the germline V gene.